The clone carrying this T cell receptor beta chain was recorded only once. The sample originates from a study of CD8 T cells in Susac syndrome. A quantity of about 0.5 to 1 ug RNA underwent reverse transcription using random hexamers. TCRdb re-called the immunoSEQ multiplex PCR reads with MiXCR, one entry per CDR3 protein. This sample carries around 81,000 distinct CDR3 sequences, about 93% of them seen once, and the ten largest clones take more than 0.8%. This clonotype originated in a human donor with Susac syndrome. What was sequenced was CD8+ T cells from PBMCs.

DNA of the CDR3: TGTGCCAGCAGTTTCGCAGGGACGGGAGATACGCAGTATTTT. This translates into CASSFAGTGDTQYF. The V gene is TRBV27, the J gene TRBJ2-3; possibly TRBD1 or TRBD2 for D (5 bases each). Trimming removed 3 bases from V and 5 bases from J, with 12 bases in between. The CDR3 is made up of 14 amino acids. Germline-derived CDR1 and CDR2 are MNHEY and SMNVEV (reference sequence).